These 32 T cell receptor beta chains originate from one sample sequenced in a study of T cells in Graves' hyperthyroidism and ophthalmopathy. The CDR3 regions of TCR beta were amplified from RNA transcripts. HTBI primers drove first-round RT-PCR of the TCR CDR3. In TCRdb, the multiplex PCR reads were re-called with MiXCR into one record per CDR3 protein. The sample comprises 300,000 to 450,000 distinct CDR3 sequences, under 20% of which are singletons, and 40% rests with the top ten. Material: blood. These receptor sequences come from a young man with Graves' ophthalmopathy.

The CDR3, as DNA: TGTGCCAGCAGCCCCTTGAGCCCGGGCTACACCTTC. Its protein product is CASSPLSPGYTF. This sequence joins TRBV7-9 and TRBJ1-2; no reliable D call. This CDR3 is 12 amino acids long. With 5 bases removed from V and 8 bases from J, the gap between germline ends came to 12 bases. In germline, CDR1 is SEHNR, CDR2 FQNEAQ (reference sequence).

The chain is built from TRBV7-3 and TRBJ2-3; 16 nucleotides align to TRBD2. CDR3 size: 20 residues. Per the germline V gene, CDR1 is SGHTA and CDR2 is FQGTGA. V lost 5 bases, J lost 6 bases, and 17 bases stayed unmatched. The CDR3: CASSETGTSGGAQSEDTQYF. CDR3 bases: TGTGCCAGCAGCGAAACCGGGACTAGCGGGGGGGCCCAGAGTGAGGATACGCAGTATTTT.

This clonotype was seen at least ten times. This chain's CDR3 is CASSLYTGQGAYNSPLHF. DNA for the CDR3: TGTGCCAGCAGTTTATATACCGGACAGGGCGCCTATAATTCACCCCTCCACTTT. The chain couples TRBV27 to TRBJ1-6, with TRBD1 matching 8 bases. This CDR3 has 18 amino acids. CDR1 MNHEY and CDR2 SMNVEV come from the germline V gene (reference sequence). Germline trimming cut 1 base from V and 2 bases from J; bases unmatched to any gene: 7.

V usage is TRBV2 and J usage is TRBJ1-4; 11 bases line up with TRBD1. Unmatched junction bases numbered 6, after V lost 6 bases and J lost 3 bases. Germline CDR1 is SNHLY and CDR2 is FYNNEI. The CDR3 spans 16 residues. As DNA, the CDR3 is TGTGCCAGCAGCGCGGACAGGGGGCATGCTAATGAAAAACTGTTTTTT. Translation: CASSADRGHANEKLFF.

The chain is built from TRBV5-4 and TRBJ2-7, with 8 bases that match TRBD1. Losses at the gene ends were 5 bases for V and 3 bases for J; bases not matched to a gene: 13. The CDR3 covers 16 residues. Germline V gene lookup returns CDR1 SGHNT and CDR2 YYREEE (reference sequence). CDR3 sequence: CASSFSPGQGIYEQYF. Written as DNA, the CDR3 is TGTGCCAGCAGTTTCAGCCCCGGACAGGGTATCTACGAGCAGTACTTC.

The chain has TRBV20-1 and TRBJ1-1; TRBD1 agrees at 8 bases. Germline values: CDR1 DFQATT, CDR2 SNEGSKA (reference sequence). The CDR3 has 12 amino acids. CDR3 loop: CRADRGSTEAFF. CDR3 coding DNA: TGCAGGGCCGACAGGGGCTCCACTGAAGCTTTCTTT.

V usage is TRBV5-1 and J usage is TRBJ2-5, with 9 bases fitting TRBD2. The CDR3 loop spans 15 amino acids. The junction had 8 bases not matched to a gene; V was cut back by 4 bases and J by 4 bases. Germline lookup yields CDR1 SGHRS and CDR2 YFSETQ. CDR3 in amino acids: CASSTATSGGETQYF. As DNA, the CDR3 is TGCGCCAGCAGCACCGCGACTAGCGGAGGAGAGACCCAGTACTTC.

This clonotype appeared many times. The V gene is TRBV7-9, the J gene TRBJ2-3; D perhaps matches TRBD2 (5 bases). Germline values: CDR1 SEHNR, CDR2 FQNEAQ (reference sequence). The ends were cut back, 1 base at V and 10 bases at J, with 15 bases in the middle. This CDR3 comprises 14 residues. The CDR3 DNA reads as TGTGCCAGCAGCTTAGGCGGGCCCAGCCAGGCGCAGTATTTT. The encoded protein is CASSLGGPSQAQYF. Drawing the rest from reference TRBV7-9 and TRBJ2-3, the complete variable domain is DTGVSQNPRHKITKRGQNVTFRCDPISEHNRLYWYRQTLGQGPEFLTYFQNEAQLEKSRLLSDRFSAERPKGSFSTLEIQRTEQGDSAMYLCASSLGGPSQAQYFGPGTRLTVL.

This clonotype was counted at least ten times. The CDR3 loop reads CASSLEDTRYNEQFF. The DNA for the CDR3 is TGTGCCAGCAGCTTAGAGGACACCAGATACAATGAGCAGTTCTTC. This rearrangement joins TRBV7-6 to TRBJ2-1, with D perhaps matching TRBD1 (5 bases). Trimming removed 1 base at V and 4 bases at J, with 11 bases between. Per the germline V gene, CDR1 is SGHVS and CDR2 is FNYEAQ. The CDR3 is made up of 15 amino acids.

This clonotype was recorded at least ten times. The CDR3 loop reads CASSEDVAGGPSGELFF. The CDR3 DNA reads TGTGCCAGCAGTGAAGACGTAGCTGGGGGGCCTTCCGGGGAGCTGTTTTTT. The chain combines TRBV2 with TRBJ2-2; the D gene could be TRBD1 or TRBD2 (6 bases each). V was trimmed by 1 base and J by 6 bases, leaving 18 bases between them. CDR1 and CDR2 from the germline V gene are SNHLY and FYNNEI. The CDR3 has 17 amino acids.

This clonotype was observed many times. J is TRBJ1-1 and V is TRBV6-1; TRBD1 aligns across 7 bases. Germline values: CDR1 MNHNS, CDR2 SASEGT. With 5 bases clipped from V and 0 bases from J, the junction kept 3 bases outside the gene matches. The CDR3 consists of 14 residues. CDR3 protein: CASSLTGMNTEAFF. CDR3 in DNA: TGTGCCAGCAGTTTGACAGGGATGAACACTGAAGCTTTCTTT.

This clonotype was found a few times. V gene TRBV7-3 combines with J gene TRBJ2-3, with D perhaps being TRBD1 or TRBD2 (6 bases each). The CDR3 extends over 15 amino acids. V was cut by 5 bases and J by 6 bases, with 18 bases left in between. Germline V lookup: CDR1 SGHTA, CDR2 FQGTGA. This CDR3 reads CASSPTGAVSDTQYF. In nucleotides, the CDR3 is TGTGCCAGCAGCCCCACGGGGGCGGTATCGGATACGCAGTATTTT.

This chain connects TRBV28 to TRBJ2-3; D is perhaps TRBD1 (5 bases). V was trimmed by 7 bases and J by 0 bases, leaving 11 bases between them. CDR1 is MDHEN and CDR2 is SYDVKM in the germline V gene. The CDR3 contains 14 residues. The CDR3 sequence: CASNRPPSTDTQYF. The CDR3 DNA reads TGTGCCAGCAACAGGCCACCCAGCACAGATACGCAGTATTTT.

This clonotype was detected many times. This rearrangement joins TRBV7-6 to TRBJ1-5, with D uncertain. The CDR3 extends over 13 amino acids. From germline, CDR1 is SGHVS and CDR2 FNYEAQ. The V end was cut by 5 bases, the J end by 5 bases, with 10 bases between. The CDR3 protein is CASSRDPDQPQHF. The CDR3 coding sequence is TGTGCCAGCAGCCGAGATCCGGATCAGCCCCAGCATTTT.

This clonotype was picked up many times. V and J are TRBV20-1 and TRBJ2-7, with 12 bases fitting TRBD2. The ends lost 3 bases at V and 5 bases at J; junction bases unmatched: 14. The length of the CDR3 is 17 residues. Per the germline V gene, CDR1 is DFQATT and CDR2 is SNEGSKA (reference sequence). Here the CDR3 reads CSASFFFSSGGADEQYF. In DNA form, the CDR3 reads TGCAGTGCTAGCTTCTTCTTTTCTAGCGGGGGGGCGGACGAGCAGTACTTC.

Only a few counts were recorded for this clonotype. The chain recombines TRBV2 with TRBJ2-3; 9 nucleotides line up with TRBD2. The J segment lost 2 bases and the V segment lost 8 bases, leaving 8 bases of the junction unmatched. Germline V gene sequence: CDR1 SNHLY, CDR2 FYNNEI. This CDR3 region has 15 residues. CDR3 DNA sequence: TGTGCCAGCCGCCAGCGGGGGGCGCTCACAGATACGCAGTATTTT. It yields the protein CASRQRGALTDTQYF.

This clonotype was detected many times. J is TRBJ2-5 and V is TRBV28, with D possibly matching TRBD2 (6 bases). V dropped 2 bases and J dropped 4 bases, with 17 bases sitting between them. Germline-derived CDR1 and CDR2 are MDHEN and SYDVKM. CDR3 length equals 16 residues. The DNA of the CDR3 is TGTGCCAGCAGTTTAAGTGGCGCGGGGCCTCTAGAGACCCAGTACTTC. Its protein is CASSLSGAGPLETQYF.

The chain couples TRBV28 to TRBJ2-7, with 10 bases that match TRBD2. This CDR3 region has 15 residues. V was clipped by 2 bases and J by 3 bases; unmatched bases: 4. From germline, CDR1 is MDHEN and CDR2 SYDVKM. CDR3 loop: CASSLSLAGVYEQYF. Here the CDR3 DNA reads TGTGCCAGCAGTTTAAGCCTAGCGGGAGTCTACGAGCAGTACTTC.

The chain recombines TRBV6-1 with TRBJ1-5; a weak D match, TRBD1 (5 bases). The CDR3 sequence is 15 residues long. Germline V lookup: CDR1 MNHNS, CDR2 SASEGT. Deletions cut 2 bases from V and 8 bases from J, with 16 bases between. Here the CDR3 reads CASSEPNPGTEPQHF. The CDR3 DNA sequence: TGTGCCAGCAGTGAACCGAACCCCGGGACGGAGCCCCAGCATTTT.

The CDR3 DNA sequence: TGTGCCAGCAGTCCGCAGGTTACGCTTCTCTACGAGCAGTACTTC. Protein sequence: CASSPQVTLLYEQYF. The rearrangement links TRBV28 to TRBJ2-7, with D unresolved. V gave up 5 bases and J gave up 3 bases, with 17 bases separating them. The CDR3 extends over 15 amino acids. The germline gives CDR1 MDHEN, CDR2 SYDVKM.

The genes are TRBV4-1 and TRBJ2-7, with D perhaps matching TRBD2 (5 bases). CDR1 and CDR2 (germline): MGHRA, YSYEKL. The CDR3 is made up of 15 amino acids. V lost 3 bases to trimming and J lost 2 bases, with 14 bases between them. Written as DNA, the CDR3 is TGCGCCAGCAGCCAGAACTTAGCGCAAACCTACGAGCAGTACTTC. The encoded protein is CASSQNLAQTYEQYF.

This clonotype was counted many times. This chain connects TRBV3-1 to TRBJ1-1, with D possibly TRBD1 on 6 matching bases. Germline values: CDR1 LGHDT, CDR2 YNNKEL (reference sequence). This CDR3 comprises 14 residues. V dropped 3 bases and J dropped 1 base, with 9 bases sitting between them. CDR3 sequence reads: CASSHQGRNTEAFF. The CDR3 nucleotides read TGTGCCAGCAGCCACCAGGGGCGGAACACTGAAGCTTTCTTT.

In its sample, this clonotype was seen many times. The CDR3 spells CSARGGQGTEAFF. Here the CDR3 DNA reads TGCAGTGCTAGAGGGGGACAGGGCACTGAAGCTTTCTTT. This chain joins TRBV20-1 and TRBJ1-1, with 9 bases lining up with TRBD1. This CDR3 spans 13 amino acids. With 1 base clipped from V and 4 bases from J, the junction kept 1 base outside the gene matches. From germline, CDR1 is DFQATT and CDR2 SNEGSKA (reference sequence).

This clonotype came up many times. The gene calls are TRBV12-3 or TRBV12-4 and TRBJ2-3; D is undetermined. This CDR3 has 15 amino acids. The ends were cut back, 3 bases at V and 6 bases at J, with 16 bases in the middle. CDR3 nucleotide sequence: TGTGCCAGCAGTTTTGGGCGTCTACCCGGGGATACGCAGTATTTT. It is translated as CASSFGRLPGDTQYF.

This chain links TRBV19 with TRBJ1-2, with 9 bases lining up with TRBD1. J gave up 3 bases and V 6 bases, and 8 bases lay outside the gene matches. The CDR3 runs 15 residues. Germline V gene data show CDR1 as LNHDA and CDR2 as SQIVND (reference sequence). CDR3 DNA sequence: TGTGCCAGTAGACACAGGGGGCAGGGGGACTATGGCTACACCTTC. Its translation: CASRHRGQGDYGYTF.

This clonotype was observed a few times. This chain uses TRBV24-1 with TRBJ2-2, with a weak D call TRBD2 (5 bases). CDR3 length: 14 residues. Looked up from germline, CDR1 is KGHDR and CDR2 is SFDVKD. Trimming took off 1 base at V and 7 bases at J, with 9 bases between the two ends. CDR3 protein: CATSDLRGGGELFF. CDR3 in DNA: TGTGCCACCAGTGATTTACGGGGTGGCGGGGAGCTGTTTTTT.

This clonotype was detected many times. The rearrangement uses TRBV2 and TRBJ2-1; no clear D. The CDR3 loop spans 11 amino acids. V was cut by 5 bases and J by 5 bases, with 4 bases left in between. Germline CDR1 reads SNHLY; CDR2 reads FYNNEI. The CDR3 coding sequence is TGTGCCAGCAGTCGGAACAATGAGCAGTTCTTC. This sequence encodes CASSRNNEQFF.

J is TRBJ1-1 and V is TRBV20-1; 9 bases map to TRBD1. V was clipped by 3 bases and J by 0 bases; unmatched bases: 11. In germline, CDR1 is DFQATT, CDR2 SNEGSKA (reference sequence). This CDR3 comprises 17 residues. The CDR3 spells CSARTGGLLSMNTEAFF. The CDR3 coding sequence is TGCAGTGCTAGGACAGGGGGGCTATTATCTATGAACACTGAAGCTTTCTTT.

This clonotype was observed many times. This sequence joins TRBV3-1 and TRBJ2-4; 7 bases match TRBD1. CDR3 length: 14 residues. The germline gives CDR1 LGHDT, CDR2 YNNKEL (reference sequence). V shed 6 bases, J shed 0 bases, and the junction held 2 bases outside the gene matches. The CDR3: CASRHRGAKNIQYF. The DNA of the CDR3 is TGTGCCAGCAGACACAGGGGAGCCAAAAACATTCAGTACTTC.

This clonotype was recorded many times. The chain combines TRBV7-9 with TRBJ2-1; D is uncertain. This CDR3 comprises 11 residues. V dropped 1 base and J dropped 9 bases, with 4 bases sitting between them. From germline, CDR1 is SEHNR and CDR2 FQNEAQ (reference sequence). Here the CDR3 DNA reads TGTGCCAGCAGCTTAGTGGGTGAGCAGTTCTTC. Amino acids: CASSLVGEQFF.

The chain carries TRBV25-1 and TRBJ1-6; the D is unclear. The CDR3 loop spans 16 amino acids. The V end lost 5 bases, the J end lost 8 bases, and 19 bases lay between the germline ends. Germline loops: CDR1 MGHDK, CDR2 SYGVNS. This CDR3 reads CASSHIGTEYHSPLHF. The CDR3 DNA is TGTGCCAGCAGTCACATCGGCACGGAATATCATTCACCCCTCCACTTT.

This rearrangement joins TRBV5-1 to TRBJ1-2, with 12 bases aligning to TRBD1. The CDR3 extends over 15 amino acids. CDR1 SGHRS and CDR2 YFSETQ come from the germline V gene. Trimming took 4 bases from V and 7 from J; bases not matched to a gene: 8. CDR3 sequence reads: CASSTGTGGAAGYTF. CDR3 DNA: TGCGCCAGCAGCACCGGGACAGGGGGCGCGGCTGGCTACACCTTC.